The entry below describes one T cell receptor (beta chain). The CDR3 length is 12 residues. V was cut by 8 bases and J by 5 bases, with 15 bases left in between. Per the germline V gene, CDR1 is SQVTM and CDR2 is ANQGSEA. Library preparation tagged each individual cDNA molecule with a unique molecular identifier. TCRdb analysed the RACE reads with MiXCR anew, one entry per CDR3 protein. The sample includes under 200,000 distinct CDR3 sequences, around 13% of them seen just once. Time point denoted: patch test 1, 2 weeks after DPC sensitization. Treatment: therapeutic diphenylcyclopropenone sensitization with weekly scalp DPC. Blood draws came first, before each patch test. Extraction yielded total RNA from whole blood (unfractionated). These data originate in a study of human T cells and chemical hapten exposure.

This TCR derives from a woman in her 30s with alopecia areata. Some clones in this sample may be carry-over from other donors' samples. The sample here was whole blood, taken in connection with sensitization to the hapten diphenylcyclopropenone (DPC). The V call is TRBV29-1, the J call TRBJ1-1; D is unclear. The CDR3 nucleotides are TGCAGCCCCATCCTTATCGGTACTGAAGCTTTCTTT. Amino acid sequence: CSPILIGTEAFF.